The sequence of this T cell receptor (beta chain) was determined in a study of STAT5B mutations in CD4+ large granular lymphocyte leukemia. Study-level information: Among healthy donors, a particular HLA allele went with more CDR3 'QG' motifs.

Points on this clone: Antigen specificity is unknown.

Overall study results and limits: No patients shared main leukemic clonotypes, though 20% to 25% appeared at low frequency elsewhere. CD4-sorted patient repertoires seemed more clonal than healthy CD4+ repertoires.

V was pared by 5 bases and J by 7 bases, with 14 bases between. Germline V gene data show CDR1 as MNHNS and CDR2 as SASEGT. This CDR3 is 14 amino acids long. Libraries were prepared by immunoSEQ multiplex PCR; TCRdb keeps only in-frame clonotypes and omits some of them. The sample carries 45,000 to 50,000 clones, roughly four fifths recorded once. This receptor was obtained from a human donor in good health. The sequenced sample was CD4+ T cells from blood buffy coats. This chain uses TRBV6-1 with TRBJ1-4, with D possibly matching TRBD1 (6 bases). In nucleotides, the CDR3 is TGTGCCAGCAGTATACAGGGTACAAGTGAAAAACTGTTTTTT. This encodes CASSIQGTSEKLFF.